This T cell receptor beta chain originates from a study of shared clonotypes between healthy human individuals. The germline V and J ends were trimmed by 2 bases and 3 bases, with 11 bases remaining between them. The germline CDR1 and CDR2 sequences are MNHNY and SVGAGI (reference sequence). This CDR3 is built from 14 residues. Memory CD4+ cells were the fraction left after CD45RA+ naive selection. Profiled with immunoSEQ multiplex PCR; TCRdb holds only in-frame clones, not every one. The table records some 1,100,000 clones, 75% to 85% of them present only once. Specimen: memory CD4+ T cells from PBMCs. Subset indicated: CD45RA-negative fraction. This chain connects TRBV6-6 to TRBJ2-7; D is perhaps TRBD1 (6 bases). This receptor was taken from a man aged 18 to 30 in good health. Some clones in this sample may be carry-over from other donors' samples. The CDR3 DNA is TGTGCCAGCAGTTACGGGGGCGGGCTCTACGAGCAGTACTTC. Encoded protein: CASSYGGGLYEQYF.